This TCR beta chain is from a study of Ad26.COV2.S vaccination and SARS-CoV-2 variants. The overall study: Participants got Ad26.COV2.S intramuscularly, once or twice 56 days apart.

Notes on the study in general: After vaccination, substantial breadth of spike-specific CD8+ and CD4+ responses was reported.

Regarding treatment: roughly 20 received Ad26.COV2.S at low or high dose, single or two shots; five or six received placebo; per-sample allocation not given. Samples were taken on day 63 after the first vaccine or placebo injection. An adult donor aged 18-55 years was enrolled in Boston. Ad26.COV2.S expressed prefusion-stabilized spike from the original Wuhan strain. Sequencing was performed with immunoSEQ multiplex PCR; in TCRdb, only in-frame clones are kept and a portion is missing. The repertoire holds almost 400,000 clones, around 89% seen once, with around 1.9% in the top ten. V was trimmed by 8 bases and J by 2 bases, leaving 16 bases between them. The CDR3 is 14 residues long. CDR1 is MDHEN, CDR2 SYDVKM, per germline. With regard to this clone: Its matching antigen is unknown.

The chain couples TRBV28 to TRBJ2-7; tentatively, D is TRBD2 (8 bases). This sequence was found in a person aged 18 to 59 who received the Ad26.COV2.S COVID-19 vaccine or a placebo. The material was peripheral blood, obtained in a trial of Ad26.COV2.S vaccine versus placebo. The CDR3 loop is CASRSGGTAYEQYF. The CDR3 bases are TGTGCCAGCCGGTCGGGGGGGACAGCCTACGAGCAGTACTTC.